This passage covers 17 T cell receptor beta chains from one sample sequenced in a study of radiation and T cells in renal cell carcinoma. The method was immunoSEQ multiplex PCR; TCRdb's version includes in-frame clones alone and lacks a portion of them. The table lists roughly 78,000 clones, 82% of them singletons. Time point in this sample: blood 2 weeks post-SBRT. The treatment here: 15 Gy SBRT to primary tumor, nephrectomy 4 weeks later. The sample in question was blood, obtained from a patient whose treatment included radiotherapy and nephrectomy. The receptors come from a man aged 55 to 69 with renal cell carcinoma.

V gene TRBV18 combines with J gene TRBJ1-5; D possibly corresponds to TRBD1 (5 bases). CDR1 is KGHSH, CDR2 LQKENI, per germline. This CDR3 spans 13 amino acids. Trimming left V 6 bases short and J 5 bases short, with 11 bases between. As DNA, the CDR3 is TGTGCCAGCTCCCTCAAAGGGGATCAGCCCCAGCATTTT. Residues: CASSLKGDQPQHF.

The chain carries TRBV10-1 and TRBJ1-2; D unresolved. Trimming shortened V by 8 bases and J by 4 bases, and 26 bases separated the two germline ends. The germline gives CDR1 WNHNN, CDR2 SYGVQD (reference sequence). The CDR3 spans 17 residues. CDR3 sequence: CASPALPYSSLFYGYTF. The DNA for the CDR3 is TGCGCCAGCCCAGCCCTCCCCTACTCCAGCCTTTTCTATGGCTACACCTTC.

This chain uses TRBV10-3 with TRBJ1-2; D ambiguous. Trimming pared 4 bases from V and 7 bases from J, leaving 16 bases between. The CDR3 loop spans 14 amino acids. Germline CDR1 is ENHRY and CDR2 is SYGVKD. This CDR3 is CAISVRDADAGYTF. DNA of the CDR3: TGTGCCATCAGTGTAAGAGATGCGGACGCTGGCTACACCTTC.

This clone was seen a few times. The V and J genes are TRBV28 and TRBJ2-1; TRBD2 matches 13 bases. The germline gives CDR1 MDHEN, CDR2 SYDVKM. V trimming: 9 bases; J trimming: 5 bases; junction bases outside the gene matches: 22. CDR3 size: 20 residues. The CDR3 nucleotides are TGTGCCAGTGACCGATCTCCCCCAGGTAGCGGACTAGCGGGAGACAATGAGCAGTTCTTC. As protein: CASDRSPPGSGLAGDNEQFF.

The V and J genes are TRBV6-7 and TRBJ2-1, with 7 bases lining up with TRBD2. TRBV6-7 is an ORF, with its function uncertain. This CDR3 has 17 amino acids. Germline trimming cut 0 bases from V and 3 bases from J; bases unmatched to any gene: 8. The CDR3 loop is CASSYSASGPFYNEQFF. DNA of the CDR3: TGTGCCAGCAGTTACTCTGCTAGCGGACCTTTCTACAATGAGCAGTTCTTC.

The chain has TRBV6-6 and TRBJ1-5; D remains unclear. Germline assignment: CDR1 MNHNY and CDR2 SVGAGI (reference sequence). Trimming removed 7 bases at V and 2 bases at J, with 6 bases between. The CDR3 is 12 residues long. The CDR3 protein is CASMAGNQPQHF. CDR3 sequence (DNA): TGTGCCAGCATGGCCGGCAATCAGCCCCAGCATTTT.

This clone was recorded at least ten times. This rearrangement joins TRBV28 to TRBJ2-7; the match to TRBD1 covers 8 bases. Germline assignment: CDR1 MDHEN and CDR2 SYDVKM. J gave up 0 bases and V 6 bases, and 10 bases lay outside the gene matches. This CDR3 spans 16 amino acids. The CDR3 protein is CASSGRAGQASYEQYF. As DNA, the CDR3 is TGTGCCAGCAGCGGACGGGCGGGACAGGCCTCCTACGAGCAGTACTTC.

This chain uses TRBV5-3 with TRBJ2-7, with TRBD1 as a possible D gene (6 bases). TRBV5-3 is labeled an ORF, and its function is uncertain. The CDR3 is 14 amino acids. The V gene lost 4 bases and the J gene lost 6 bases, with 17 bases spanning the gap. This chain's CDR3 is CARSQTGTPSEQYF. In DNA form, the CDR3 reads TGTGCCAGAAGCCAGACCGGGACACCCTCCGAGCAGTACTTC.

The V call is TRBV6-5, the J call TRBJ1-1; D is undetermined. The CDR3 is 13 amino acids. Trimming removed 4 bases at V and 1 base at J, with 7 bases between. Germline CDR1 and CDR2: MNHEY and SVGAGI. As DNA, the CDR3 is TGTGCCAGCAGTTTACCGGGGAACACTGAAGCTTTCTTT. It codes for CASSLPGNTEAFF.

V and J are TRBV5-4 and TRBJ2-5, with D possibly being TRBD1 (5 bases). This CDR3 contains 15 residues. Germline V gene data show CDR1 as SGHNT and CDR2 as YYREEE (reference sequence). V lost 0 bases, J lost 0 bases, and 9 bases lay in between. In nucleotides, the CDR3 is TGTGCCAGCAGCTTGGGGACAAGAAACCAAGAGACCCAGTACTTC. Residues: CASSLGTRNQETQYF.

The chain combines TRBV7-2 with TRBJ2-5, with 9 bases aligning to TRBD2. Germline V gene lookup returns CDR1 SGHTA and CDR2 FQGNSA. This CDR3 contains 15 residues. V trimming: 1 base; J trimming: 6 bases; junction bases outside the gene matches: 6. The DNA of the CDR3 is TGTGCCAGCAGCTTAGGAACTAGCGGGTCTCAGACCCAGTACTTC. Translating it yields CASSLGTSGSQTQYF.

The genes are TRBV11-2 and TRBJ2-7; possibly TRBD2 for D (7 bases). V was shortened by 8 bases and J by 5 bases, with 16 bases between the two germline ends. This CDR3 has 13 residues. Germline V CDR1 and CDR2: SGHAT, FQNNGV. DNA of the CDR3: TGTGCCAGCTGCGCGGGGGCGGCTGACGAGCAGTACTTC. Protein sequence: CASCAGAADEQYF.

J is TRBJ2-7 and V is TRBV5-4; 12 nucleotides match TRBD2. The length of the CDR3 is 18 residues. Germline assignment: CDR1 SGHNT and CDR2 YYREEE (reference sequence). Germline trimming cut 2 bases from V and 2 bases from J; bases unmatched to any gene: 11. CDR3 sequence reads: CASSLRTSGTYLAYEQYF. In nucleotides, the CDR3 is TGTGCCAGCAGCTTACGGACTAGCGGGACTTACCTGGCCTACGAGCAGTACTTC.

The CDR3 DNA reads TGTGCCAGTAGTATACTAGCGGGAGGGTGGGTTGAGCAGTTCTTC. Translated: CASSILAGGWVEQFF. The rearrangement links TRBV19 to TRBJ2-1; 12 bases map to TRBD2. Germline loops: CDR1 LNHDA, CDR2 SQIVND (reference sequence). CDR3 length: 15 residues. V shed 2 bases, J shed 9 bases, and the junction held 5 bases outside the gene matches.

The gene calls are TRBV7-2 and TRBJ2-3; D is unclear. Between the trimmed V and J ends, which lost 0 bases and 0 bases, there was a span of 7 bases. This CDR3 is built from 15 residues. The germline CDR1 and CDR2 sequences are SGHTA and FQGNSA. CDR3 region: CASSLAMGSTDTQYF. CDR3 sequence (DNA): TGTGCCAGCAGCTTAGCTATGGGGAGCACAGATACGCAGTATTTT.

The chain links TRBV2 to TRBJ2-7, with 13 positions matching TRBD2. CDR1 and CDR2 from the germline V gene are SNHLY and FYNNEI. The CDR3 is 14 amino acids. V was clipped by 6 bases and J by 7 bases; unmatched bases: 6. As DNA, the CDR3 is TGTGCCAGCAGAGCAGAGGGACTAGCGGGGGAGCAGTACTTC. Translating it yields CASRAEGLAGEQYF.

This clone was seen many times. The J gene is TRBJ1-1, the V gene TRBV4-3; D is perhaps TRBD1 (6 bases). Germline V lookup: CDR1 LGHNA, CDR2 YSLEER. Trimming left V 2 bases short and J 5 bases short, with 15 bases between. CDR3 size: 15 residues. The CDR3 bases are TGCGCCAGCAGCCAAAGCTCGACAGGTTTGACTGAAGCTTTCTTT. Its protein is CASSQSSTGLTEAFF.